The 10 T cell receptor beta chains listed next were all sequenced from one sample in a study of radiotherapy plus CTLA-4 blockade in lung cancer. The protocol was immunoSEQ multiplex PCR, while the TCRdb copy is restricted to in-frame clones and leaves out a portion. The table lists tens of thousands of clones, 78% of them singletons. This sample comprised peripheral blood, obtained from a patient treated with radiotherapy plus ipilimumab. The receptors shown here come from a human donor with non-small cell lung cancer who had a partial response to radiotherapy plus ipilimumab. Some clones in this sample may be carry-over from other donors' samples.

The chain uses TRBV7-8 and TRBJ1-5; 9 bases map to TRBD1. Germline V lookup: CDR1 SGHVS, CDR2 FQNEAQ. Trimming removed 5 bases from V and 0 bases from J; junction bases left unmatched: 14. The CDR3 spans 19 residues. CDR3 coding DNA: TGTGCCAGCAGCCCAGACCGGGACAGGGCATATTATAGCAATCAGCCCCAGCATTTT. Its translation: CASSPDRDRAYYSNQPQHF.

This rearrangement joins TRBV9 to TRBJ2-1; 10 nucleotides agree with TRBD2. V lost 0 bases, J lost 9 bases, and 9 bases stayed unmatched. The CDR3 has 16 residues. The germline gives CDR1 SGDLS, CDR2 YYNGEE. The chain's CDR3 is CASSVDSAGGPGEQFF. In nucleotides, the CDR3 is TGTGCCAGCAGCGTAGACTCAGCGGGGGGGCCTGGTGAGCAGTTCTTC.

This sequence joins TRBV19 and TRBJ1-5; no reliable D call. This CDR3 is 12 amino acids long. Trimming stripped 3 bases from V and 4 bases from J, with 4 bases between. CDR1 LNHDA and CDR2 SQIVND come from the germline V gene (reference sequence). The chain's CDR3 is CASSIYNQPQHF. The DNA for the CDR3 is TGTGCCAGTAGTATTTATAATCAGCCCCAGCATTTT.

The CDR3 loop is CSVGRNANTGELFF. Here the CDR3 DNA reads TGCAGCGTTGGGCGGAACGCGAACACCGGGGAGCTGTTTTTT. This chain joins TRBV29-1 and TRBJ2-2; D not certain. Looked up from germline, CDR1 is SQVTM and CDR2 is ANQGSEA. The CDR3 has 14 amino acids. V gave up 4 bases and J gave up 0 bases, with 9 bases separating them.

The rearrangement links TRBV5-6 to TRBJ1-1, with 9 positions matching TRBD1. Germline CDR1 is SGHDT and CDR2 is YYEEEE. The CDR3 length is 15 residues. Losses at the gene ends were 5 bases for V and 4 bases for J; bases not matched to a gene: 9. The DNA of the CDR3 is TGTGCCAGCAGTCCCGGGACAGGGACGAGCACTGAAGCTTTCTTT. It encodes CASSPGTGTSTEAFF.

This chain joins TRBV7-3 and TRBJ1-1; D is unclear. The V and J ends lost 6 bases and 5 bases respectively, with 13 bases between them. Germline lookup yields CDR1 SGHTA and CDR2 FQGTGA. The CDR3 contains 13 residues. This chain's CDR3 is CASSRQPRTEAFF. CDR3 bases: TGTGCCAGCAGTCGGCAACCGAGGACTGAAGCTTTCTTT.

The chain joins TRBV14 to TRBJ2-1, with 7 bases fitting TRBD2. The CDR3 loop spans 13 amino acids. The J segment lost 7 bases and the V segment lost 1 base, leaving 1 base of the junction unmatched. Germline V lookup: CDR1 SGHDN, CDR2 FVKESK. CDR3 nucleotide sequence: TGTGCCAGCAGCCAAGGGACTAGGAATGAGCAGTTCTTC. Translated, it gives CASSQGTRNEQFF.

The V gene is TRBV28, the J gene TRBJ1-1; no clear D. In germline, CDR1 is MDHEN, CDR2 SYDVKM. The CDR3 sequence is 14 residues long. V was shortened by 3 bases and J by 2 bases, with 10 bases between the two germline ends. The chain's CDR3 is CASSFAQVNTEAFF. For the CDR3, the DNA is TGTGCCAGCAGTTTTGCCCAGGTAAACACTGAAGCTTTCTTT.

The chain joins TRBV18 to TRBJ1-2, with a weak D call TRBD1 (5 bases). The V end lost 3 bases, the J end lost 4 bases, and 12 bases lay between the germline ends. CDR3 size: 14 residues. The V gene's germline CDR1 is KGHSH and CDR2 LQKENI. The CDR3 is CASSPPTVPYGYTF. In nucleotides, the CDR3 is TGTGCCAGCTCACCCCCGACAGTCCCCTATGGCTACACCTTC.

The chain carries TRBV27 and TRBJ1-6; D possibly corresponds to TRBD1 (6 bases). Germline V gene lookup returns CDR1 MNHEY and CDR2 SMNVEV (reference sequence). The CDR3 covers 18 residues. The ends were cut back, 3 bases at V and 4 bases at J, with 19 bases in the middle. The CDR3 spells CASSFRWGLGPYNSPLHF. In nucleotides, the CDR3 is TGTGCCAGCAGTTTTAGGTGGGGGCTGGGGCCGTATAATTCACCCCTCCACTTT.